A selection of T cell receptor beta chains follows, all from one sample in a study of CD8+ T cells in alopecia areata. TCRdb keeps only in-frame clones here, not all; method: immunoSEQ multiplex PCR. The sample lists about 140,000 clones; 82% were seen once. Specimen: CD8+ T cells sorted from blood, collected at week 4, from a patient treated with tofacitinib. All receptors come from a human donor with alopecia areata. Each CDR3 is given with its conserved first and last residue. D genes are given only for firm matches. The listing skips clone size in some rows; elsewhere it reads once, few, many or a size class.

CDR3nt: TGCGCCAGCAGTGAGCCCGGCGGGAATACGAATGAGCAGTTCTTC; CDR3aa: CASSEPGGNTNEQFF; j_gene: TRBJ2-1; abundance: .; d_gene: .; v_gene: TRBV10-2; len: 15
CDR3nt: TGTGCCAGCAGCCGAGGACAGGGACTTAATGAAAAACTGTTTTTT; CDR3aa: CASSRGQGLNEKLFF; j_gene: TRBJ1-4; abundance: .; d_gene: TRBD1; v_gene: TRBV14; len: 15
CDR3nt: TGTGCCAGCACCTTAGGGCATAGCTCCTACGAGCAGTACTTC; CDR3aa: CASTLGHSSYEQYF; j_gene: TRBJ2-7; abundance: few; d_gene: .; v_gene: TRBV6-6; len: 14
CDR3nt: TGTGCCAGCCGGGAGGAGGGACACCAGAACACCGGGGAGCTGTTTTTT; CDR3aa: CASREEGHQNTGELFF; j_gene: TRBJ2-2; abundance: .; d_gene: .; v_gene: TRBV7-9; len: 16
CDR3nt: TGTGCCACCGGACAGGTTCCGAACACTGAAGCTTTCTTT; CDR3aa: CATGQVPNTEAFF; j_gene: TRBJ1-1; abundance: .; d_gene: TRBD1; v_gene: TRBV2; len: 13
CDR3nt: TGTGCCAGCAGTTTATCGTTCTTGGGGGCGGGGGACAATGAGCAGTTCTTC; CDR3aa: CASSLSFLGAGDNEQFF; j_gene: TRBJ2-1; abundance: .; d_gene: .; v_gene: TRBV27; len: 17
CDR3nt: TGTGCCAGCAGCTTGCGCGGGGGCGCAGATACGCAGTATTTT; CDR3aa: CASSLRGGADTQYF; j_gene: TRBJ2-3; abundance: once; d_gene: .; v_gene: TRBV7-9; len: 14
CDR3nt: TGCGCCAGCAGCTCAGGACAGGGCAGGTACGAGCAGTACTTC; CDR3aa: CASSSGQGRYEQYF; j_gene: TRBJ2-7; abundance: .; d_gene: TRBD1; v_gene: TRBV4-3; len: 14
CDR3nt: TGTGCCAACTCTCGACTAGCGGGGCCCTACGAGCAGTACTTC; CDR3aa: CANSRLAGPYEQYF; j_gene: TRBJ2-7; abundance: .; d_gene: TRBD2; v_gene: TRBV27; len: 14
CDR3nt: TGCGCCAGCAGCTTGTACCCGGGACAGGGAAGGCGCGATTTT; CDR3aa: CASSLYPGQGRRDF; j_gene: TRBJ1-5; abundance: .; d_gene: TRBD1; v_gene: TRBV5-1; len: 14
CDR3nt: TGTGCCAGCAGTGGGGACAGGAAAGGACACAATGAGCAGTTCTTC; CDR3aa: CASSGDRKGHNEQFF; j_gene: TRBJ2-1; abundance: .; d_gene: TRBD1; v_gene: TRBV28; len: 15
CDR3nt: TGTGCCAGCAGTGACCCGATAAAGGGACAGGACTCTGGGGCCAACGTCCTGACTTTC; CDR3aa: CASSDPIKGQDSGANVLTF; j_gene: TRBJ2-6; abundance: .; d_gene: TRBD1; v_gene: TRBV6-4; len: 19
CDR3nt: TGTGCCAGCAGCCAAGCGGGGGGGCCGTACAATGAGCAGTTCTTC; CDR3aa: CASSQAGGPYNEQFF; j_gene: TRBJ2-1; abundance: .; d_gene: TRBD2; v_gene: TRBV14; len: 15
CDR3nt: TGTGCCAGCAGCGGTAACAGGGGGCGGGAGCAGTTCTTC; CDR3aa: CASSGNRGREQFF; j_gene: TRBJ2-1; abundance: .; d_gene: TRBD1; v_gene: TRBV9; len: 13
CDR3nt: TGTGCCAGCAGCTTAGCGCCCACAGGGGTGAGCAATCAGCCCCAGCATTTT; CDR3aa: CASSLAPTGVSNQPQHF; j_gene: TRBJ1-5; abundance: .; d_gene: TRBD1; v_gene: TRBV7-9; len: 17
CDR3nt: TGTGCCAGCAGCGTAGAGGGCAAGTGGGCCCCCTTCTTT; CDR3aa: CASSVEGKWAPFF; j_gene: TRBJ1-1; abundance: .; d_gene: .; v_gene: TRBV9; len: 13
CDR3nt: TGCAGCGTTGCGGAGGGCACAGATACGCAGTATTTT; CDR3aa: CSVAEGTDTQYF; j_gene: TRBJ2-3; abundance: .; d_gene: .; v_gene: TRBV29-1; len: 12
CDR3nt: TGTGCCAGCAGTTACACAGGGGGCCGGGAAAAACTGTTTTTT; CDR3aa: CASSYTGGREKLFF; j_gene: TRBJ1-4; abundance: few; d_gene: TRBD1; v_gene: TRBV6-5; len: 14
CDR3nt: TGTGCCAGCAGCTCTCAGGTCAATGAGCAGTTCTTC; CDR3aa: CASSSQVNEQFF; j_gene: TRBJ2-1; abundance: .; d_gene: .; v_gene: TRBV7-2; len: 12
CDR3nt: TGTGCCAGCAGCTTGCACTCCACCCCCTGGAGGGGGGGCCAAGAGACCCAGTACTTC; CDR3aa: CASSLHSTPWRGGQETQYF; j_gene: TRBJ2-5; abundance: few; d_gene: .; v_gene: TRBV7-2; len: 19
CDR3nt: TGTGCCAGCAGTTTATCTTCCGGGTCTGGCTATGGCTACACCTTC; CDR3aa: CASSLSSGSGYGYTF; j_gene: TRBJ1-2; abundance: .; d_gene: .; v_gene: TRBV27; len: 15
CDR3nt: TGTGCCAGCAGGCCGGGACTAGCGCACTCCTACGAGCAGTACTTC; CDR3aa: CASRPGLAHSYEQYF; j_gene: TRBJ2-7; abundance: once; d_gene: TRBD2; v_gene: TRBV27; len: 15
CDR3nt: TGCGCCAGCAGCCAAGTAGGGACAGGGAGCTCCTACGAGCAGTACTTC; CDR3aa: CASSQVGTGSSYEQYF; j_gene: TRBJ2-7; abundance: .; d_gene: TRBD1; v_gene: TRBV4-1; len: 16